The rows below give T cell receptor beta chains drawn from one sample of a study of naive and memory T cell subsets. TCRdb reanalysed the 5' RACE reads using MiXCR and keeps one entry per CDR3 protein. This table holds roughly 60,000 distinct CDR3 sequences, over 7% found once. The receptors originated from a male donor in good health. Both conserved end residues are part of each CDR3. The D gene is left open where the match is weak. A row's size may be missing; if present it is once, few, many or a size class.

>TRBJ2-7|TRBD1|TRBV29-1|many
TGCAGCGTACTACCGGGACAGGGGTACGAGCAGTACTTC
CSVLPGQGYEQYF
>TRBJ2-4|.|TRBV3-1|.
TGTGCCAGCAGCCAAGATCCCAATTCTGGACGAGCCAAAAACATTCAGTACTTC
CASSQDPNSGRAKNIQYF
>TRBJ2-7|TRBD2|TRBV11-2|few
TGTGCCAGCAGCTCCCCGACTGGGACTAGCGGGAGAAACCCCTACGAGCAGTACTTC
CASSSPTGTSGRNPYEQYF
>TRBJ1-2|.|TRBV29-1|many
TGCAGCGTTACAGAGGGCTCCGGACGGGGCTACACCTTC
CSVTEGSGRGYTF
>TRBJ2-2|.|TRBV9|many
TGTGCCAGCAGCGGACTAGGAGGGAACACCGGGGAGCTGTTTTTT
CASSGLGGNTGELFF
>TRBJ1-2|TRBD1|TRBV12-3/TRBV12-4|few
TGTGCCAGCAGACTTACCGGGACAGGAATGGGGTATGGCTACACCTTC
CASRLTGTGMGYGYTF
>TRBJ2-2|.|TRBV29-1|few
TGCAGCGTGAACCCTGGAGGGGGGAGTAAGGCCGGGGAGCTGTTTTTT
CSVNPGGGSKAGELFF
>TRBJ1-2|TRBD1|TRBV7-9|few
TGTGCCAGCAGCTTAAGATACCGGGACAACAGGGGCTATGGCTACACCTTC
CASSLRYRDNRGYGYTF
>TRBJ1-1|.|TRBV12-3/TRBV12-4|few
TGTGCCAGCAGTTTAGGGGGGACGGTAGCTTTCTTT
CASSLGGTVAFF
>TRBJ1-1|TRBD1|TRBV7-8|many
TGTGCCAGCAGCTCGACAGGGATGAACACTGAAGCTTTCTTT
CASSSTGMNTEAFF